Below are 2 T cell receptor beta chains sequenced from a single sample in a study of cytomegalovirus exposure and HLA in healthy donors. The PCR had 60 Vbeta and 13 Jbeta primers. The assay was immunoSEQ multiplex PCR, and TCRdb's table has in-frame clones only and misses some. The sample includes over 100,000 clones, roughly three fifths of them seen just once. Sample: PBMCs. These receptors originate from a woman in her forties in good health and CMV-seronegative.

The rearrangement joins TRBV7-9 to TRBJ1-1; 11 positions match TRBD1. The J segment lost 5 bases and the V segment lost 5 bases, leaving 7 bases of the junction unmatched. This CDR3 has 15 residues. Germline CDR1 is SEHNR and CDR2 is FQNEAQ (reference sequence). The CDR3 sequence is CASSTRTGGETEAFF. The CDR3 nucleotides read TGTGCCAGCAGCACCCGGACAGGGGGCGAGACTGAAGCTTTCTTT.

This chain uses TRBV19 with TRBJ1-2; tentative D call: TRBD1 (5 bases). CDR1 is LNHDA, CDR2 SQIVND, per germline (reference sequence). This CDR3 has 15 residues. V was shortened by 0 bases and J by 6 bases, with 14 bases between the two germline ends. This CDR3 reads CASSIDRGSGHGYTF. In nucleotides, the CDR3 is TGTGCCAGTAGTATAGACCGGGGGTCGGGCCATGGCTACACCTTC.